The 25 T cell receptor beta chains in this list originate from one sample, sequenced in a study of T cells in Graves' hyperthyroidism and ophthalmopathy. TCR beta CDR3 sequences were amplified from RNA transcripts. TCR CDR3 regions were first amplified by RT-PCR with HTBI primers. TCRdb called the multiplex PCR reads again in MiXCR, with one record for every CDR3 protein. The sample shows hundreds of thousands of distinct CDR3 sequences, about 15% of them seen only once. The material sequenced was blood. The receptors derive from a woman between 40 and 50 years old with Graves' ophthalmopathy.

This clonotype was observed at least ten times. V gene TRBV27 combines with J gene TRBJ2-7, with a tentative D call TRBD1 (5 bases). V lost 0 bases and J lost 3, with 18 bases in between. In germline, CDR1 is MNHEY, CDR2 SMNVEV (reference sequence). CDR3 length: 17 amino acids. The CDR3: CASSLSFLTAAGYEQYF. The DNA of the CDR3 is TGTGCCAGCAGTTTATCATTCTTGACAGCTGCCGGCTACGAGCAGTACTTC.

This clonotype was picked up many times. The chain is built from TRBV27 and TRBJ1-2, with 8 nucleotides matching TRBD1. From germline, CDR1 is MNHEY and CDR2 SMNVEV (reference sequence). V shed 8 bases and J 5 bases; nucleotides not matched to a gene: 16. CDR3 length: 16 residues. In DNA, the CDR3 is TGTGCCAGCGGTATATCTGGGACAGGCGACAGTTATGGCTACACCTTC. Its translation: CASGISGTGDSYGYTF.

The table lists this clonotype with many counts. The V call is TRBV5-1, the J call TRBJ1-2; D is ambiguous. Per germline, CDR1 SGHRS and CDR2 YFSETQ. CDR3 size: 14 residues. Trimming shortened V by 1 base and J by 4 bases, and 11 bases separated the two germline ends. DNA of the CDR3: TGCGCCAGCAGCTTGTCATTGGCCTCCTATGGCTACACCTTC. Translated: CASSLSLASYGYTF.

This chain joins TRBV6-5 and TRBJ1-2, with 10 bases identical to TRBD1. Germline CDR1 MNHEY, CDR2 SVGAGI. CDR3 length: 14 amino acids. V shed 5 bases and J 8 bases; nucleotides not matched to a gene: 8. The CDR3 DNA follows: TGTGCCAGCAGTCACGGAGGGGACAGGGGAGGCTACACCTTC. This gives the protein CASSHGGDRGGYTF.

The sample holds many counts of this clonotype. The V gene is TRBV20-1, the J gene TRBJ2-7, with TRBD2 matching over 13 bases. With 5 bases clipped from V and 6 bases from J, the junction kept 7 bases outside the gene matches. CDR1 DFQATT and CDR2 SNEGSKA come from the germline V gene (reference sequence). This CDR3 has 14 residues. In nucleotides, the CDR3 is TGCAGTGCTCGACGTACTAGCGGGGGGGGCGAGCAGTACTTC. It is translated as CSARRTSGGGEQYF.

This clonotype appeared many times. The V gene is TRBV12-3 or TRBV12-4, the J gene TRBJ2-2, with 11 bases fitting TRBD2. The CDR3 is 17 residues long. J gave up 4 bases and V 5 bases, and 9 bases lay outside the gene matches. CDR3 region: CASSLGLAGRITGELFF. The DNA of the CDR3 is TGTGCCAGCAGTCTAGGACTAGCGGGTAGAATCACCGGGGAGCTGTTTTTT.

This clonotype was picked up many times. V and J are TRBV19 and TRBJ1-6; the D is unclear. Germline values: CDR1 LNHDA, CDR2 SQIVND (reference sequence). CDR3 length: 13 amino acids. V was pared by 3 bases and J by 8 bases, with 8 bases between. The CDR3 sequence is CASSIWRDSPLHF. The CDR3 coding sequence is TGTGCCAGTAGTATTTGGAGGGATTCACCCCTCCACTTT.

In this sample, this clonotype turned up a few times. The rearrangement links TRBV11-2 to TRBJ2-2; D not certain. Trimming cost V 5 bases and J 4 bases, with 8 bases left between them. In germline, CDR1 is SGHAT, CDR2 FQNNGV. This CDR3 is built from 13 residues. The CDR3 bases are TGTGCCAGCAGCCCCAACCCCACCGGGGAGCTGTTTTTT. Translating gives CASSPNPTGELFF.

CDR3 sequence reads: CASSLTRTDEQYF. In DNA, the CDR3 is TGTGCCAGCAGTTTAACGCGGACAGACGAGCAGTACTTC. The V call is TRBV28, the J call TRBJ2-7; D is possibly TRBD1 (6 bases). The CDR3 loop spans 13 amino acids. Germline loops: CDR1 MDHEN, CDR2 SYDVKM. Trimming took 2 bases from V and 5 from J, leaving 10 bases between them.

In this sample, this clonotype turned up many times. The chain has TRBV4-2 and TRBJ2-2, with D unresolved. The CDR3 has 15 residues. V gave up 0 bases and J gave up 8 bases, with 13 bases separating them. Looked up from germline, CDR1 is LGHNA and CDR2 is YNFKEQ. The CDR3 reads CASSQDRHGLGELFF. The CDR3 nucleotides are TGTGCCAGCAGCCAAGATAGGCACGGGTTAGGGGAGCTGTTTTTT.

This clonotype has a count of ten or more. J is TRBJ2-2 and V is TRBV6-5; no definite D call. The V end was cut by 6 bases, the J end by 5 bases, with 7 bases between. In germline, CDR1 is MNHEY, CDR2 SVGAGI. The CDR3 loop spans 12 amino acids. DNA for the CDR3: TGTGCCAGCAGGCCCACTACCGGGGAGCTGTTTTTT. It yields the protein CASRPTTGELFF.

This clonotype came up many times. The genes are TRBV6-1 and TRBJ1-5; TRBD1 matches 12 bases. Trimming removed 4 bases from V and 2 bases from J; junction bases left unmatched: 3. The CDR3 sequence is 16 residues long. Germline V gives CDR1 MNHNS, CDR2 SASEGT. CDR3 sequence (DNA): TGTGCCAGCAGTGGGGGGACAGGGGGCGGCAATCAGCCCCAGCATTTT. Encoded protein: CASSGGTGGGNQPQHF.

This clonotype was seen at least ten times. The J gene is TRBJ1-2, the V gene TRBV19; no clear D gene. Trimming removed 1 base from V and 2 bases from J, with 8 bases in between. The CDR3 contains 14 residues. Germline V CDR1 and CDR2: LNHDA, SQIVND (reference sequence). The CDR3 spells CASSIGHRNYGYTF. CDR3 nucleotide sequence: TGTGCCAGTAGTATAGGACACCGCAACTATGGCTACACCTTC.

This clonotype was seen repeatedly, ten times or more. The chain couples TRBV19 to TRBJ1-2; D possibly corresponds to TRBD1 (5 bases). Germline assignment: CDR1 LNHDA and CDR2 SQIVND (reference sequence). The CDR3 is 14 amino acids. Trimming left V 6 bases short and J 0 bases short, with 11 bases between. The CDR3 loop reads CASRVTASNYGYTF. CDR3 nucleotide sequence: TGTGCCAGTAGGGTGACAGCTTCTAACTATGGCTACACCTTC. The whole variable domain, filled in from reference TRBV19 and TRBJ1-2, reads DGGITQSPKYLFRKEGQNVTLSCEQNLNHDAMYWYRQDPGQGLRLIYYSQIVNDFQKGDIAEGYSVSREKKESFPLTVTSAQKNPTAFYLCASRVTASNYGYTFGSGTRLTVV.

This clonotype was found many times. The chain is built from TRBV20-1 and TRBJ2-7; TRBD1 is a possible D gene (5 bases). The V gene's germline CDR1 is DFQATT and CDR2 SNEGSKA (reference sequence). This CDR3 contains 15 residues. V was trimmed by 0 bases and J by 0 bases, leaving 12 bases between them. DNA for the CDR3: TGCAGTGCTAGAGATCTGCAGGGCCCCTCCTACGAGCAGTACTTC. It is translated as CSARDLQGPSYEQYF.

This clonotype was seen only a few times. The CDR3 sequence: CASSIGGRPDEQYF. The CDR3 nucleotides are TGTGCCAGCAGCATCGGCGGGAGACCTGACGAGCAGTACTTC. V is TRBV9 and J is TRBJ2-7; TRBD2 agrees at 7 bases. The CDR3 covers 14 residues. The germline V gene encodes CDR1 SGDLS and CDR2 YYNGEE. V was clipped by 4 bases and J by 5 bases; unmatched bases: 9.

In this sample, this clonotype turned up many times. This sequence joins TRBV29-1 and TRBJ1-2; possibly TRBD1 for D (6 bases). CDR1 is SQVTM and CDR2 is ANQGSEA in the germline V gene. CDR3 size: 13 residues. Trimming pared 3 bases from V and 4 bases from J, leaving 12 bases between. This CDR3 reads CSVERGATYGYTF. The CDR3 DNA reads as TGCAGCGTTGAGCGGGGGGCGACCTATGGCTACACCTTC.

The V gene is TRBV4-1, the J gene TRBJ1-3; D ambiguous. Trimming took off 4 bases at V and 2 bases at J, with 15 bases between the two ends. This CDR3 contains 16 residues. Germline CDR1 is MGHRA and CDR2 is YSYEKL. The CDR3 loop is CASSRNRAPPGNTIYF. Here the CDR3 DNA reads TGCGCCAGCAGCCGAAACCGGGCTCCCCCTGGAAACACCATATATTTT.

This CDR3 reads CASSKTGPGNQPQHF. CDR3 coding DNA: TGTGCCAGCAGCAAGACAGGACCGGGCAATCAGCCCCAGCATTTT. The rearrangement joins TRBV12-3 or TRBV12-4 to TRBJ1-5; weak D call: TRBD1 (6 bases). V dropped 6 bases and J dropped 2 bases, with 14 bases sitting between them. The CDR3 has 15 amino acids.

This clonotype has just a few counts. This rearrangement joins TRBV7-3 to TRBJ1-2, with 9 bases aligning to TRBD1. The V gene's germline CDR1 is SGHTA and CDR2 FQGTGA. Unmatched junction bases numbered 5, after V lost 4 bases and J lost 8 bases. The CDR3 extends over 13 amino acids. For the CDR3, the DNA is TGTGCCAGCAGCTCTGCGACAGGGGGAGGCTACACCTTC. Translated, it gives CASSSATGGGYTF.

The sample holds many counts of this clonotype. The V call is TRBV27, the J call TRBJ2-5; a weak D match, TRBD2 (5 bases). Per germline, CDR1 MNHEY and CDR2 SMNVEV (reference sequence). Trimming pared 6 bases from V and 0 bases from J, leaving 11 bases between. The CDR3 consists of 14 residues. CDR3 in amino acids: CASRPAGDQETQYF. The CDR3 DNA sequence: TGTGCCAGCAGGCCGGCCGGGGACCAAGAGACCCAGTACTTC.

This clonotype was detected ten times or more. CDR3 coding DNA: TGTGCCAGCAGCGTCTGGGACACTGAAGCTTTCTTT. Translation gives CASSVWDTEAFF. The J gene is TRBJ1-1, the V gene TRBV6-1; no clear D. The CDR3 has 12 amino acids. Germline CDR1 reads MNHNS; CDR2 reads SASEGT. Trimming took off 6 bases at V and 3 bases at J, with 8 bases between the two ends.

This clonotype was detected many times. The genes are TRBV6-1 and TRBJ1-1; a weak D match, TRBD1 (6 bases). The V end was cut by 6 bases, the J end by 1 base, with 18 bases between. The CDR3 runs 16 residues. Per germline, CDR1 MNHNS and CDR2 SASEGT. The CDR3 DNA is TGTGCCAGCAGCTCCGACGCCGGGACATCGAACACTGAAGCTTTCTTT. Translation gives CASSSDAGTSNTEAFF.

This clonotype has only a few counts. J is TRBJ2-7 and V is TRBV28; tentatively, D is TRBD1 or TRBD2 (5 bases each). This CDR3 region has 14 residues. Trimming cost V 8 bases and J 0 bases, with 14 bases left between them. In germline, CDR1 is MDHEN, CDR2 SYDVKM. Here the CDR3 DNA reads TGTGCCAGCCGTTCCCCGAGGGGCTCCTACGAGCAGTACTTC. This translates into CASRSPRGSYEQYF.

This clonotype was observed at least ten times. The V gene is TRBV28, the J gene TRBJ2-4, with D possibly being TRBD2 (5 bases). V lost 5 bases and J lost 5, with 22 bases in between. Germline V gene sequence: CDR1 MDHEN, CDR2 SYDVKM. The CDR3 sequence is 17 residues long. As DNA, the CDR3 is TGTGCCAGCAGTCCGTCATCCAAGGGAGACGTCGAAAACATTCAGTACTTC. It codes for CASSPSSKGDVENIQYF.